This passage covers 15 T cell receptor beta chains from one sample sequenced in a study of OX40 agonist ivuxolimab in advanced cancers. The repertoire was sequenced with immunoSEQ multiplex PCR; TCRdb's copy has only in-frame clones and lacks some. Here the sample spans roughly 86,000 clones, about 93% being singletons. Material: CD4+ or CD8+ T cells sorted from blood, obtained in a trial of the OX40 agonist ivuxolimab. The receptors shown here come from an adult with an advanced solid tumor such as melanoma, head and neck, liver or kidney cancer.

As to this clone: This same CDR3 is encoded by further DNA sequences in the sample. The chain combines TRBV7-2 with TRBJ2-7; 10 bases are a match to TRBD2. CDR1 and CDR2 from the germline V gene are SGHTA and FQGNSA. The CDR3 is 15 residues long. V lost 4 bases, J lost 3 bases, and 6 bases stayed unmatched. The CDR3, as DNA: TGTGCCAGCAGCTCCGGGCTAGCGGGAGTCTACGAGCAGTACTTC. Its translation is CASSSGLAGVYEQYF. Complete variable domain (other parts from reference TRBV7-2 and TRBJ2-7): GAGVSQSPSNKVTEKGKDVELRCDPISGHTALYWYRQSLGQGLEFLIYFQGNSAPDKSGLPSDRFSAERTGGSVSTLTIQRTQQEDSAVYLCASSSGLAGVYEQYFGPGTRLTVT.

The CDR3 nucleotides are TGCGCCAGCAGCATGGGACGGGAGCAAGAGACCCAGTACTTC. It codes for CASSMGREQETQYF. The V gene is TRBV5-1, the J gene TRBJ2-5; a weak D match, TRBD2 (6 bases). Germline loops: CDR1 SGHRS, CDR2 YFSETQ. The length of the CDR3 is 14 residues. Trimming left V 4 bases short and J 2 bases short, with 12 bases between. Full variable domain (outside the CDR3, taken from reference TRBV5-1 and TRBJ2-5): KAGVTQTPRYLIKTRGQQVTLSCSPISGHRSVSWYQQTPGQGLQFLFEYFSETQRNKGNFPGRFSGRQFSNSRSEMNVSTLELGDSALYLCASSMGREQETQYFGPGTRLLVL.

This chain joins TRBV28 and TRBJ1-1; D call uncertain. V was shortened by 6 bases and J by 2 bases, with 13 bases between the two germline ends. Germline CDR1 reads MDHEN; CDR2 reads SYDVKM. This CDR3 comprises 14 residues. In DNA form, the CDR3 reads TGTGCCAGCAGCAAATATAACGGAAACACTGAAGCTTTCTTT. Translated: CASSKYNGNTEAFF.

The V and J genes are TRBV28 and TRBJ2-7, with a possible D match to TRBD1 (6 bases). V shed 5 bases and J shed 3 bases, with 14 bases lying between them. This CDR3 has 14 residues. The germline V gene encodes CDR1 MDHEN and CDR2 SYDVKM. The CDR3 protein is CASSRHTGNYEQYF. As DNA, the CDR3 is TGTGCCAGCAGTCGACATACAGGGAACTACGAGCAGTACTTC.

The chain carries TRBV6-5 and TRBJ1-1; unclear D gene. The CDR3 is 13 residues long. V lost 6 bases and J 2 bases, leaving 10 bases between the germline ends. The V gene's germline CDR1 is MNHEY and CDR2 SVGAGI. The CDR3 DNA reads as TGTGCCAGCAGGAGCGGAGCTAACACTGAAGCTTTCTTT. This codes for CASRSGANTEAFF.

The rearrangement joins TRBV7-9 to TRBJ2-3, with D uncertain. Trimming stripped 4 bases from V and 2 bases from J, with 16 bases between. The germline gives CDR1 SEHNR, CDR2 FQNEAQ (reference sequence). This CDR3 comprises 16 residues. This CDR3 reads CASSSGSSRSTDTQYF. In nucleotides, the CDR3 is TGTGCCAGCAGCTCCGGAAGTAGCCGGTCCACAGATACGCAGTATTTT.

The chain combines TRBV27 with TRBJ2-7; D not resolved. This CDR3 contains 13 residues. V dropped 5 bases and J dropped 5 bases, with 13 bases sitting between them. CDR1 is MNHEY and CDR2 is SMNVEV in the germline V gene (reference sequence). The CDR3 DNA reads TGTGCCAGCAGTGTAGAGGCCCACCACGAGCAGTACTTC. Translating gives CASSVEAHHEQYF.

Only a few counts were recorded for this clone. The chain employs TRBV10-3 and TRBJ1-6, with TRBD1 as a possible D gene (5 bases). The CDR3 covers 15 residues. V dropped 3 bases and J dropped 5 bases, with 11 bases sitting between them. Germline V gene sequence: CDR1 ENHRY, CDR2 SYGVKD. This CDR3 reads CAISDGDGDNSPLHF. The DNA of the CDR3 is TGTGCCATCAGTGACGGGGACGGTGATAATTCACCCCTCCACTTT.

This rearrangement joins TRBV7-9 to TRBJ1-1; TRBD1 matches 7 bases. V dropped 8 bases and J dropped 3; count of bases not matched to a gene: 12. Germline CDR1 reads SEHNR; CDR2 reads FQNEAQ (reference sequence). The CDR3 runs 15 residues. CDR3 protein: CASPPPAGGHTEAFF. CDR3 nucleotide sequence: TGTGCCAGCCCGCCGCCGGCAGGGGGACACACTGAAGCTTTCTTT.

This clone was picked up a small number of times. The rearrangement joins TRBV2 to TRBJ1-5; maybe TRBD1 (6 bases). The V end was cut by 4 bases, the J end by 7 bases, with 14 bases between. There are 14 residues in the CDR3. Germline CDR1 is SNHLY and CDR2 is FYNNEI. The CDR3 loop reads CASSVTGMGQPQHF. The CDR3 DNA reads TGTGCCAGCAGTGTAACAGGGATGGGCCAGCCCCAGCATTTT.

For the CDR3, the DNA is TGTGCCAGCAGTGAAGGGGGGGGGAACAATGAGCAGTTCTTC. It specifies CASSEGGGNNEQFF. The V call is TRBV6-1, the J call TRBJ2-1, with 7 bases matching TRBD2. The CDR3 length is 14 residues. CDR1 and CDR2 from the germline V gene are MNHNS and SASEGT. The trim removed 1 base at V and 5 bases at J, leaving 2 bases unmatched.

The J gene is TRBJ2-7, the V gene TRBV10-3; 7 positions match TRBD1. J was trimmed by 7 bases and V by 11 bases; bases with no gene match: 20. The CDR3 contains 15 residues. Germline CDR1 is ENHRY and CDR2 is SYGVKD. CDR3 in amino acids: CAAKDRLGLIEEQYF. DNA for the CDR3: TGTGCCGCTAAGGACAGGCTAGGGCTAATTGAGGAGCAGTACTTC.

The gene calls are TRBV7-9 and TRBJ1-1; 8 bases are a match to TRBD1. Germline V gene data show CDR1 as SEHNR and CDR2 as FQNEAQ (reference sequence). J was trimmed by 4 bases and V by 5 bases; bases with no gene match: 3. CDR3 length equals 13 residues. Here the CDR3 DNA reads TGTGCCAGCAGCCTACAGGGGGTCACTGAAGCTTTCTTT. As protein: CASSLQGVTEAFF.

This chain uses TRBV7-9 with TRBJ2-2; unclear D gene. The CDR3 covers 14 residues. Trimming cost V 4 bases and J 1 base, with 7 bases left between them. CDR1 and CDR2 from the germline V gene are SEHNR and FQNEAQ (reference sequence). The CDR3, as DNA: TGTGCCAGCAGCTGGGGTGTGAACACCGGGGAGCTGTTTTTT. This encodes CASSWGVNTGELFF.

The rearrangement joins TRBV7-2 to TRBJ2-1, with TRBD2 as a possible D gene (6 bases). Per germline, CDR1 SGHTA and CDR2 FQGNSA. V was shortened by 5 bases and J by 0 bases, with 20 bases between the two germline ends. The CDR3 totals 18 residues. The CDR3 is CASSPAAGGASSYNEQFF. The CDR3 nucleotides read TGTGCCAGCAGCCCCGCCGCGGGCGGGGCCAGCTCCTACAATGAGCAGTTCTTC.